This is a list of T cell receptor beta chains from one sample in a study of CD8 T cells in ankylosing spondylitis. TCRdb reprocessed the 5' RACE reads via MiXCR and lists one record per CDR3 protein. The sample yields about 31,000 distinct CDR3 sequences, 7.2% seen once. The sequenced material came from blood, either unsorted or a sorted T cell fraction (not recorded which). Receptors were obtained from a male donor with ankylosing spondylitis or in good health (not recorded which). The CDR3 runs from the conserved cysteine through the conserved F or W. Size values are once, few and many counts, or a class for expanded clones, and some rows have none.

>TRBJ2-5|TRBV6-2/TRBV6-3|-
CASSYAGFQETQCF
>TRBJ1-3|TRBV6-5|once
CASSYTGTNSGNTIYF
>TRBJ1-2|TRBV12-3/TRBV12-4|many
CASSGQGSGYTF
>TRBJ2-7|TRBV25-1|few
CASSEGGRREQYF
>TRBJ2-7|TRBV7-9|few
CASSLILGEVSEQYF
>TRBJ1-2|TRBV7-2|few
CASSSGQGVGGYTF
>TRBJ2-1|TRBV12-3/TRBV12-4|many
CASSLSTGRLQFF
>TRBJ2-1|TRBV27|many
CASSLSWGISYNEQFF
>TRBJ1-6|TRBV3-1|many
CASRGVDNSPLHF
>TRBJ2-7|TRBV20-1|many
CSAGTSAQQYF
>TRBJ1-1|TRBV18|many
CASSLFKTGGGTEAFF
>TRBJ1-6|TRBV11-2|few
CASSGAGGHSPLHF
>TRBJ2-3|TRBV5-1|few
CASSSGLTPTDTQYF
>TRBJ2-3|TRBV7-2|-
CASSFQSGGGDTQYF
>TRBJ2-6|TRBV30|many
CAWSGPSINSGAGANVLTF
>TRBJ2-5|TRBV24-1|many
CATSRTGTEKETQYF
>TRBJ1-1|TRBV6-1|medium-sized
CASSGPRTAEAFF
>TRBJ2-1|TRBV5-6|many
CASSLTSDLIRWNEQFF
>TRBJ2-7|TRBV3-1|many
CASSRGGSITYEQYF
>TRBJ2-5|TRBV12-3/TRBV12-4|medium-sized
CASIISGIGETQYF
>TRBJ2-5|TRBV7-9|few
CASSAGVSRETQYF
>TRBJ2-6|TRBV12-3/TRBV12-4|many
CASSTRRSPGANVLTF
>TRBJ2-6|TRBV5-1|-
CASRKQGLDPGANVLTF
>TRBJ1-1|TRBV10-1|once
CASNRDRASTEAFF
>TRBJ2-7|TRBV29-1|many
CSVEPHRGSEQYF
>TRBJ2-7|TRBV5-1|many
CASSLERLEHEQYF
>TRBJ2-7|TRBV29-1|many
CSVGKELGVEQYF